This entry lists 16 T cell receptor beta chains sequenced from one sample in a study of T cell responses to AZD1222 COVID-19 vaccine (dated by TCRdb to about 2021). Library construction relied on the immunoSEQ multiplex PCR assay. TCRdb re-hosts the immuneACCESS table, in-frame sequences only. Its copies lack some clones; in the studies checked, an unresolved V gene accounts for under half of them, and the cause for the rest is not known. Recorded for this sample are approximately 130,000 clones; 65% to 90% of them occurred a single time. The leading ten clones occupy roughly a quarter of the sample. In light of the paper, this sample's time point label describes: about 28 days (+/-7) after the second vaccine dose. The sample was peripheral blood, taken 28 days after the second AZD1222 dose. These receptors all stem from an adult who received the AZD1222 COVID-19 vaccine.

This chain joins TRBV7-9 and TRBJ2-1, with 11 nucleotides matching TRBD2. Germline CDR1 and CDR2: SEHNR and FQNEAQ (reference sequence). There are 15 residues in the CDR3. The V gene end was trimmed by 5 bases and the J gene end by 10 bases; junction bases not matched to a gene: 10. This chain's CDR3 is CASSPNSGGAGEQFF. The CDR3 DNA reads as TGTGCCAGCAGCCCCAATAGCGGGGGGGCCGGGGAGCAGTTCTTC.

The chain links TRBV2 to TRBJ2-1; 8 positions agree with TRBD2. The CDR3 has 14 amino acids. V shed 6 bases and J 8 bases; nucleotides not matched to a gene: 9. The V gene's germline CDR1 is SNHLY and CDR2 FYNNEI. The CDR3 sequence: CASRGVAGNDEQFF. As DNA, the CDR3 is TGTGCCAGCAGAGGAGTAGCGGGGAACGATGAGCAGTTCTTC.

J is TRBJ1-2 and V is TRBV28; 8 nucleotides align to TRBD1. Trimming removed 7 bases from V and 7 bases from J; junction bases left unmatched: 14. This CDR3 comprises 15 residues. In germline, CDR1 is MDHEN, CDR2 SYDVKM. The DNA for the CDR3 is TGTGCCAGCAATGGCCGACAGGGGCTAGGGGTTGGCTACACCTTC. This translates into CASNGRQGLGVGYTF.

The rearrangement joins TRBV19 to TRBJ1-5; a possible D gene is TRBD1 (5 bases). The germline CDR1 and CDR2 sequences are LNHDA and SQIVND (reference sequence). The V end lost 7 bases, the J end lost 2 bases, and 18 bases lay between the germline ends. The CDR3 extends over 16 amino acids. CDR3 loop: CASTRQGRIRNQPQHF. The CDR3 DNA reads TGTGCCAGTACTAGGCAGGGACGAATTCGCAATCAGCCCCAGCATTTT.

The chain employs TRBV9 and TRBJ2-6, with D unclear. V lost 1 base and J 0 bases, leaving 2 bases between the germline ends. The germline V gene has CDR1 SGDLS and CDR2 YYNGEE. The CDR3 is 14 residues long. The CDR3 is CASSVSSGANVLTF. The CDR3 bases are TGTGCCAGCAGCGTAAGCTCTGGGGCCAACGTCCTGACTTTC.

The chain carries TRBV29-1 and TRBJ1-4, with D unclear. Germline CDR1 SQVTM, CDR2 ANQGSEA. The CDR3 is made up of 14 amino acids. The V end was cut by 4 bases, the J end by 2 bases, with 11 bases between. CDR3 amino acids: CSVGGGYTNEKLFF. CDR3 sequence (DNA): TGCAGCGTTGGTGGCGGCTATACTAATGAAAAACTGTTTTTT.

The V gene is TRBV7-2, the J gene TRBJ2-7; tentatively, D is TRBD1 or TRBD2 (5 bases each). CDR3 length equals 13 residues. CDR1 is SGHTA and CDR2 is FQGNSA in the germline V gene. The CDR3 region is CALRGVSSYEQYF. The CDR3 DNA reads TGTGCTTTAAGAGGGGTTAGTTCCTACGAGCAGTACTTC.

The chain uses TRBV5-1 and TRBJ1-5, with D possibly TRBD1 on 5 matching bases. This CDR3 has 15 residues. Trimming shortened V by 1 base and J by 2 bases, and 10 bases separated the two germline ends. Germline lookup yields CDR1 SGHRS and CDR2 YFSETQ. CDR3 coding DNA: TGCGCCAGCAGCTTGAGCGGGGCAGGCAATCAGCCCCAGCATTTT. Translating gives CASSLSGAGNQPQHF.

The chain combines TRBV15 with TRBJ1-5; maybe TRBD1 (5 bases). The CDR3 is made up of 16 amino acids. Trimming left V 3 bases short and J 0 bases short, with 12 bases between. Germline-derived CDR1 and CDR2 are LNHNV and YYDKDF (reference sequence). This CDR3 reads CATSRLFDSSNQPQHF. The CDR3 DNA reads TGTGCCACCAGCAGGTTATTCGACAGTAGCAATCAGCCCCAGCATTTT.

The V call is TRBV15, the J call TRBJ2-1, with a possible D match to TRBD1 (6 bases). CDR1 LNHNV and CDR2 YYDKDF come from the germline V gene (reference sequence). The CDR3 is 17 amino acids. Trimming stripped 5 bases from V and 3 bases from J, with 20 bases between. The CDR3 here is CATSEGTTHRIYNEQFF. The DNA for the CDR3 is TGTGCCACCAGCGAAGGGACAACCCATCGGATCTACAATGAGCAGTTCTTC.

This chain links TRBV5-1 with TRBJ2-1; TRBD1 matches 7 bases. The CDR3 covers 18 residues. Germline V gene sequence: CDR1 SGHRS, CDR2 YFSETQ. After removal of 3 bases from V and 7 bases from J, the junction contained 19 bases not matched to a gene. CDR3 coding DNA: TGCGCCAGCAGCTACCTCCCCAGAAGACAGGGAATTCGGAATGAGCAGTTCTTC. As protein: CASSYLPRRQGIRNEQFF. The variable domain in full, with the rest retrieved from reference TRBV5-1 and TRBJ2-1, is KAGVTQTPRYLIKTRGQQVTLSCSPISGHRSVSWYQQTPGQGLQFLFEYFSETQRNKGNFPGRFSGRQFSNSRSEMNVSTLELGDSALYLCASSYLPRRQGIRNEQFFGPGTRLTVL.

The rearrangement joins TRBV7-9 to TRBJ1-5; TRBD1 matches 9 bases. With V trimmed by 1 base and J by 3 bases, 4 bases remained unmatched. Germline V gene lookup returns CDR1 SEHNR and CDR2 FQNEAQ (reference sequence). CDR3 length: 16 residues. The CDR3 here is CASSLGTGAPNQPQHF. The CDR3 coding sequence is TGTGCCAGCAGCTTAGGGACAGGGGCTCCCAATCAGCCCCAGCATTTT. Looking up the rest from reference TRBV7-9 and TRBJ1-5 gives the full variable domain: DTGVSQNPRHKITKRGQNVTFRCDPISEHNRLYWYRQTLGQGPEFLTYFQNEAQLEKSRLLSDRFSAERPKGSFSTLEIQRTEQGDSAMYLCASSLGTGAPNQPQHFGDGTRLSIL.

This clone showed up just once. The V and J genes are TRBV27 and TRBJ1-2, with TRBD1 as a possible D gene (5 bases). CDR1 is MNHEY and CDR2 is SMNVEV in the germline V gene (reference sequence). Trimming took 4 bases from V and 8 from J, leaving 20 bases between them. There are 15 residues in the CDR3. The CDR3, as DNA: TGTGCCAGCAGTTCCGGGGGGGTTAGATTGGAAGGCTACACCTTC. Translation: CASSSGGVRLEGYTF.

This clone was counted only a few times. The chain is built from TRBV12-3 or TRBV12-4 and TRBJ2-1; D is undetermined. CDR3 length: 13 amino acids. V lost 6 bases and J lost 0, with 6 bases in between. The CDR3 spells CASRSDSYNEQFF. CDR3 nucleotides: TGTGCCAGCAGGAGCGACTCCTACAATGAGCAGTTCTTC.

Only one count was recorded for this clone. The chain uses TRBV4-1 and TRBJ1-1, with a possible D match to TRBD1 (6 bases). V lost 1 base to trimming and J lost 1 base, with 10 bases between them. The CDR3 is 15 residues long. Germline CDR1 reads MGHRA; CDR2 reads YSYEKL. The CDR3 DNA is TGCGCCAGCAGCCAAGCCCAGGGGAGGAACACTGAAGCTTTCTTT. Translated: CASSQAQGRNTEAFF.

The chain uses TRBV29-1 and TRBJ1-1, with TRBD1 identical over 8 bases. Looked up from germline, CDR1 is SQVTM and CDR2 is ANQGSEA. The ends lost 6 bases at V and 4 bases at J; junction bases unmatched: 10. The CDR3 length is 14 residues. The CDR3 sequence: CSVPRTGRGTEAFF. The CDR3 bases are TGCAGCGTCCCCCGGACAGGGCGAGGCACTGAAGCTTTCTTT.